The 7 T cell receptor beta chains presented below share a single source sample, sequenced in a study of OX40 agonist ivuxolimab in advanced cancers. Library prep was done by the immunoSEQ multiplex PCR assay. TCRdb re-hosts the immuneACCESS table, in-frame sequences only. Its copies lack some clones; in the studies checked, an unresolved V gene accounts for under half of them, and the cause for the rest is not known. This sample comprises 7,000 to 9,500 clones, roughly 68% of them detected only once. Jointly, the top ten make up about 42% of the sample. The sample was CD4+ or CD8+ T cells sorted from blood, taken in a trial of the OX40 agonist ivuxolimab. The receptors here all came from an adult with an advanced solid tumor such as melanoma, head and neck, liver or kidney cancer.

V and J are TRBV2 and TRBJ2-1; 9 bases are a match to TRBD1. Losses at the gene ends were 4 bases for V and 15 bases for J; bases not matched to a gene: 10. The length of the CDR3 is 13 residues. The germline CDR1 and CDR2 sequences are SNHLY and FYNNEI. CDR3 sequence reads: CASSGGLGTGLFF. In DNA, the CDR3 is TGTGCCAGCAGTGGAGGATTAGGGACAGGGCTGTTCTTC.

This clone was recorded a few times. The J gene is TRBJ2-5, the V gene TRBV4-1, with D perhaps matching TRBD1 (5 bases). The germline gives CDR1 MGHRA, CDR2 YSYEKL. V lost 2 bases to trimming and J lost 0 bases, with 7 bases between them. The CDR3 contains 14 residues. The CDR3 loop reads CASSQYRYQETQYF. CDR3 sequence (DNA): TGCGCCAGCAGCCAATACAGGTACCAAGAGACCCAGTACTTC.

The CDR3 reads CATSRDVGQGHRTRWLQELFF. The CDR3 bases are TGTGCCACCAGCAGAGATGTGGGACAGGGGCACCGGACTAGGTGGCTTCAAGAGCTGTTTTTT. V and J are TRBV15 and TRBJ2-2; 10 bases match TRBD1. CDR1 and CDR2 (germline): LNHNV, YYDKDF (reference sequence). Trimming cost V 0 bases and J 11 bases; bases outside gene matches: 24. The CDR3 runs 21 residues.

CDR3: CASSLEPGQHNEQFF. CDR3 bases: TGTGCCAGCAGCTTAGAACCCGGACAGCACAATGAGCAGTTCTTC. This chain connects TRBV7-6 to TRBJ2-1; weak D call: TRBD1 (6 bases). CDR1 is SGHVS and CDR2 is FNYEAQ in the germline V gene. The CDR3 consists of 15 residues. The V and J ends lost 1 base and 5 bases respectively, with 12 bases between them.

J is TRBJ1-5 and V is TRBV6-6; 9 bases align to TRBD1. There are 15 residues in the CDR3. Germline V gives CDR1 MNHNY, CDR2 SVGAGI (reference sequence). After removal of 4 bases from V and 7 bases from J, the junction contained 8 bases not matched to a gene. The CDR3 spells CASSFRDREGQPQHF. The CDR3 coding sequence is TGTGCCAGCAGTTTCCGGGACAGGGAAGGCCAGCCCCAGCATTTT.

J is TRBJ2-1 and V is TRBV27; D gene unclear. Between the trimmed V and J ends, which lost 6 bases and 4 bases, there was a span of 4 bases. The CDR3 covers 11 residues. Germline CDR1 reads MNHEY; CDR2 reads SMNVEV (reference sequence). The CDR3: CASRLYNEQFF. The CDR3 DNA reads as TGTGCCAGCAGACTGTACAATGAGCAGTTCTTC.

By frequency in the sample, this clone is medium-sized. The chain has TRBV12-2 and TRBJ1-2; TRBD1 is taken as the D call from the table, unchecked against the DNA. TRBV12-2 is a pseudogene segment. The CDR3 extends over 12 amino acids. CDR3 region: CASRLQGFGYTF. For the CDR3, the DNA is TGTGCAAGTCGCTTACAGGGTTTTGGCTACACCTTC.